The 30 T cell receptor beta chains listed next were all sequenced from one sample in a study of shared clonotypes between healthy human individuals. Clones were read by immunoSEQ multiplex PCR, and TCRdb kept only the in-frame ones, dropping some. The repertoire holds 2 million to 3 million clones, with approximately 93% as singletons. Sequenced sample: naive CD4+ T cells from PBMCs. As to subset: CD45RA+ positively selected. The receptors originated from a young man in good health. Some clones in this sample may be carry-over from other donors' samples.

This sequence joins TRBV9 and TRBJ2-7, with D perhaps being TRBD1 or TRBD2 (5 bases each). CDR3 length: 15 amino acids. Between the trimmed V and J ends, which lost 0 bases and 2 bases, there was a span of 12 bases. CDR1 is SGDLS, CDR2 YYNGEE, per germline. The CDR3 spells CASSVASGPPYEQYF. CDR3 DNA sequence: TGTGCCAGCAGCGTAGCCTCGGGGCCACCCTACGAGCAGTACTTC.

The chain is built from TRBV5-1 and TRBJ1-4; D gene ambiguous. Germline V gives CDR1 SGHRS, CDR2 YFSETQ. V was trimmed by 4 bases and J by 3 bases, leaving 10 bases between them. The length of the CDR3 is 14 residues. The CDR3 nucleotides read TGCGCCAGCAGCCCGGGTGGGGCTAATGAAAAACTGTTTTTT. Its protein product is CASSPGGANEKLFF.

V gene TRBV11-3 combines with J gene TRBJ2-3; TRBD2 matches at 13 bases. Germline V gene lookup returns CDR1 SGHNT and CDR2 YENEEA. The CDR3 runs 15 residues. V was pared by 4 bases and J by 7 bases, with 5 bases of the junction left unmatched. This CDR3 is CASSSGTSGAHTQYF. The CDR3 DNA follows: TGTGCCAGCAGCTCCGGGACTAGCGGGGCCCATACGCAGTATTTT.

This chain joins TRBV19 and TRBJ2-7; TRBD1 is a possible D gene (6 bases). The germline V gene encodes CDR1 LNHDA and CDR2 SQIVND (reference sequence). The CDR3 has 15 residues. Trimming took off 6 bases at V and 6 bases at J, with 21 bases between the two ends. The CDR3 DNA is TGTGCCAGTAGCTGGGACATCCGGACCCCGAGCGAGCAGTACTTC. It specifies CASSWDIRTPSEQYF. The variable domain in full, completed from reference TRBV19 and TRBJ2-7, reads DGGITQSPKYLFRKEGQNVTLSCEQNLNHDAMYWYRQDPGQGLRLIYYSQIVNDFQKGDIAEGYSVSREKKESFPLTVTSAQKNPTAFYLCASSWDIRTPSEQYFGPGTRLTVT.

The chain carries TRBV5-5 and TRBJ1-4; D remains ambiguous. Per the germline V gene, CDR1 is SGHKS and CDR2 is YYEKEE (reference sequence). Trimming removed 4 bases at V and 8 bases at J, with 9 bases between. The CDR3 has 12 amino acids. The CDR3 DNA reads as TGTGCCAGCAGCCCGGCGGGCGAAAAACTGTTTTTT. The encoded protein is CASSPAGEKLFF.

Written as DNA, the CDR3 is TGTGCCAGCAGTCGGGAGGGCCCCAGTGAGCAGTTCTTC. It encodes CASSREGPSEQFF. This chain joins TRBV6-4 and TRBJ2-1, with 8 bases matching TRBD2. V dropped 5 bases and J dropped 9; count of bases not matched to a gene: 6. CDR1 and CDR2 from the germline V gene are MRHNA and SNTAGT. The CDR3 is made up of 13 amino acids.

The chain couples TRBV9 to TRBJ2-3; TRBD2 agrees at 9 bases. Germline lookup yields CDR1 SGDLS and CDR2 YYNGEE. This CDR3 comprises 15 residues. V was clipped by 2 bases and J by 6 bases; unmatched bases: 7. The CDR3 bases are TGTGCCAGCAGCGTTCTTAGCGGGAGAACGGATACGCAGTATTTT. It specifies CASSVLSGRTDTQYF.

CDR3: CASSPGQLPSNQPQHF. As DNA, the CDR3 is TGTGCCAGCTCACCAGGACAGCTACCTAGCAATCAGCCCCAGCATTTT. V usage is TRBV18 and J usage is TRBJ1-5; possibly TRBD1 for D (6 bases). V was pared by 2 bases and J by 0 bases, with 11 bases between. The CDR3 runs to 16 residues. Germline V gives CDR1 KGHSH, CDR2 LQKENI.

The rearrangement uses TRBV27 and TRBJ2-1, with 7 bases matching TRBD2. The V segment lost 6 bases and the J segment 9 bases; nucleotides outside the gene matches: 14. The CDR3 is 15 residues long. Per the germline V gene, CDR1 is MNHEY and CDR2 is SMNVEV (reference sequence). CDR3 loop: CASRTNLGGNGEQFF. CDR3 DNA sequence: TGTGCCAGCAGGACAAACTTGGGGGGGAATGGTGAGCAGTTCTTC.

The CDR3 loop is CASSLDGDTEAFF. CDR3 bases: TGTGCCAGCAGCCTGGACGGGGACACTGAAGCTTTCTTT. The V gene is TRBV7-9, the J gene TRBJ1-1, with D hard to call. The V gene's germline CDR1 is SEHNR and CDR2 FQNEAQ (reference sequence). Trimming left V 5 bases short and J 3 bases short, with 10 bases between. This CDR3 region has 13 residues.

This CDR3 reads CASSSSGPAGANVLTF. The CDR3 DNA follows: TGTGCCAGCAGTTCCTCAGGGCCCGCTGGGGCCAACGTCCTGACTTTC. The rearrangement uses TRBV28 and TRBJ2-6, with D possibly TRBD1 on 5 matching bases. CDR1 and CDR2 from the germline V gene are MDHEN and SYDVKM. CDR3 length equals 16 residues. V was cut by 4 bases and J by 2 bases, with 12 bases left in between. Supplemented by reference TRBV28 and TRBJ2-6, the full variable domain reads DVKVTQSSRYLVKRTGEKVFLECVQDMDHENMFWYRQDPGLGLRLIYFSYDVKMKEKGDIPEGYSVSREKKERFSLILESASTNQTSMYLCASSSSGPAGANVLTFGAGSRLTVL.

The CDR3 here is CASSSDGLAGARYEQYF. For the CDR3, the DNA is TGTGCCAGCAGCTCCGACGGGCTAGCGGGAGCTCGCTACGAGCAGTACTTC. This chain uses TRBV7-2 with TRBJ2-7; TRBD2 matches 10 bases. CDR1 and CDR2 from the germline V gene are SGHTA and FQGNSA. There are 17 residues in the CDR3. The V and J ends lost 4 bases and 3 bases, in that order; junction bases with no gene match: 12.

The V and J genes are TRBV30 and TRBJ2-2; D might be TRBD1 or TRBD2, each matching 5 bases. Per germline, CDR1 GTSNPN and CDR2 SVGIG (reference sequence). Trimming pared 4 bases from V and 4 bases from J, leaving 16 bases between. The CDR3 is 15 residues long. CDR3 residues: CAWIQGRGFTGELFF. The CDR3 bases are TGTGCCTGGATTCAGGGCCGGGGTTTCACCGGGGAGCTGTTTTTT.

This clone was seen only a few times. The rearrangement joins TRBV2 to TRBJ1-1; a weak D match, TRBD1 (5 bases). Germline assignment: CDR1 SNHLY and CDR2 FYNNEI. V lost 6 bases and J lost 1, with 9 bases in between. The length of the CDR3 is 13 residues. Here the CDR3 DNA reads TGTGCCAGCAGCACCGACAGGAACACTGAAGCTTTCTTT. Amino acid sequence: CASSTDRNTEAFF.

CDR3 in amino acids: CASSSLGISTDTQYF. Written as DNA, the CDR3 is TGTGCCAGCAGTTCCTTAGGGATCAGCACAGATACGCAGTATTTT. V gene TRBV28 combines with J gene TRBJ2-3; D gene unclear. CDR1 is MDHEN, CDR2 SYDVKM, per germline. V gave up 4 bases and J gave up 0 bases, with 11 bases separating them. The CDR3 sequence is 15 residues long.

This clone has only one observation. This chain joins TRBV7-6 and TRBJ2-7, with 8 bases matching TRBD1. This CDR3 comprises 15 residues. CDR1 and CDR2 (germline): SGHVS, FNYEAQ. V lost 2 bases and J lost 6; bases outside the gene matches: 9. The CDR3 DNA reads TGTGCCAGCAGCTTACTAACAGGGGGGCCACTCGAGCAGTACTTC. Translating it yields CASSLLTGGPLEQYF.

The V gene is TRBV2, the J gene TRBJ2-7; D is perhaps TRBD2 (6 bases). V gave up 6 bases and J gave up 3 bases, with 9 bases separating them. CDR3 length: 12 amino acids. Germline-derived CDR1 and CDR2 are SNHLY and FYNNEI. The CDR3 protein is CASRAGFYEQYF. Written as DNA, the CDR3 is TGTGCCAGCAGGGCGGGGTTCTACGAGCAGTACTTC.

The rearrangement uses TRBV6-1 and TRBJ2-1; 9 nucleotides match TRBD2. J was trimmed by 5 bases and V by 1 base; bases with no gene match: 6. The V gene's germline CDR1 is MNHNS and CDR2 SASEGT. This CDR3 region has 16 residues. The chain's CDR3 is CASSEVRASGNNEQFF. The CDR3 coding sequence is TGTGCCAGCAGTGAAGTGAGGGCTAGCGGGAACAATGAGCAGTTCTTC.

V usage is TRBV18 and J usage is TRBJ2-1, with 9 bases identical to TRBD2. V shed 0 bases, J shed 10 bases, and the junction held 7 bases outside the gene matches. Germline values: CDR1 KGHSH, CDR2 LQKENI. The CDR3 extends over 15 amino acids. The DNA of the CDR3 is TGTGCCAGCTCACCACCGACCCTAGCGGGGTACGAGCAGTTCTTC. Translating it yields CASSPPTLAGYEQFF.

The rearrangement links TRBV28 to TRBJ1-2, with D perhaps matching TRBD1 (6 bases). Germline V gene lookup returns CDR1 MDHEN and CDR2 SYDVKM. This CDR3 is 13 amino acids long. With 5 bases removed from V and 5 bases from J, the gap between germline ends came to 12 bases. In DNA form, the CDR3 reads TGTGCCAGCAGTCCCCAGGACAGTTATGGCTACACCTTC. It codes for CASSPQDSYGYTF.

As regards this clone: This sample also contains other DNA sequences that code for the same CDR3. The V and J genes are TRBV18 and TRBJ2-1; tentatively, D is TRBD1 or TRBD2 (5 bases each). The V end was cut by 0 bases, the J end by 2 bases, with 5 bases between. The CDR3 has 14 residues. The germline gives CDR1 KGHSH, CDR2 LQKENI. The CDR3 DNA sequence: TGTGCCAGCTCACCACCGGGGGCCTACAATGAGCAGTTCTTC. It encodes CASSPPGAYNEQFF.

The chain is built from TRBV7-9 and TRBJ2-1, with D hard to call. Trimming pared 2 bases from V and 5 bases from J, leaving 10 bases between. Germline-derived CDR1 and CDR2 are SEHNR and FQNEAQ (reference sequence). CDR3 length: 14 amino acids. This CDR3 reads CASSLMQSHNEQFF. The CDR3 coding sequence is TGTGCCAGCAGCTTAATGCAGTCCCACAATGAGCAGTTCTTC.

The CDR3 region has the DNA TGCGCCAGCAGCTTCGGACAGGGTCGGGAAAAACTGTTTTTT. Amino acids: CASSFGQGREKLFF. The chain uses TRBV5-1 and TRBJ1-4; TRBD1 agrees at 8 bases. The CDR3 extends over 14 amino acids. J gave up 8 bases and V 2 bases, and 5 bases lay outside the gene matches. CDR1 SGHRS and CDR2 YFSETQ come from the germline V gene.

The rearrangement links TRBV7-9 to TRBJ2-1; D may be TRBD2 (5 bases). Germline values: CDR1 SEHNR, CDR2 FQNEAQ (reference sequence). This CDR3 contains 14 residues. Trimming left V 4 bases short and J 3 bases short, with 10 bases between. The CDR3 nucleotides are TGTGCCAGCAGCTACGGACTGTTCTACAATGAGCAGTTCTTC. This encodes CASSYGLFYNEQFF.

This chain joins TRBV19 and TRBJ1-3; D gene unclear. V lost 5 bases and J lost 0, with 14 bases in between. The CDR3 runs to 16 residues. In germline, CDR1 is LNHDA, CDR2 SQIVND (reference sequence). The CDR3 bases are TGTGCCAGTAGTCCCACCACACGACGCTCTGGAAACACCATATATTTT. Encoded protein: CASSPTTRRSGNTIYF.

The chain employs TRBV5-8 and TRBJ2-1, with D perhaps TRBD2 (5 bases). CDR1 is SGHTS and CDR2 is YDEGEE in the germline V gene. This CDR3 has 16 amino acids. V shed 1 base and J shed 0 bases, with 11 bases lying between them. For the CDR3, the DNA is TGTGCCAGCAGCTTGAGAGAGCGGAGCTCCTACAATGAGCAGTTCTTC. Protein: CASSLRERSSYNEQFF.

The chain carries TRBV15 and TRBJ2-7; 10 bases are a match to TRBD2. This CDR3 has 17 amino acids. Germline V gene sequence: CDR1 LNHNV, CDR2 YYDKDF (reference sequence). V lost 3 bases to trimming and J lost 5 bases; unmatched junction nucleotides: 13. The DNA for the CDR3 is TGTGCCACCAGCAGTGGGCGTCCAGCGGGAGGGCCCCACGAGCAGTACTTC. This codes for CATSSGRPAGGPHEQYF.

Concerning this clone itself: This specimen includes other DNA sequences encoding the same CDR3. The genes are TRBV5-1 and TRBJ2-7; 8 nucleotides line up with TRBD1. Germline values: CDR1 SGHRS, CDR2 YFSETQ. The V and J ends lost 0 bases and 7 bases, in that order; junction bases with no gene match: 3. CDR3 length: 13 residues. The CDR3 sequence is CASSLGQGSEQYF. CDR3 sequence (DNA): TGCGCCAGCAGCTTGGGACAGGGGAGTGAGCAGTACTTC.

The rearrangement links TRBV7-9 to TRBJ1-1, with TRBD1 matching over 7 bases. CDR1 and CDR2 from the germline V gene are SEHNR and FQNEAQ (reference sequence). The CDR3 spans 12 residues. J gave up 11 bases and V 4 bases, and 7 bases lay outside the gene matches. The DNA of the CDR3 is TGTGCCAGCAGCTCCGAGACAGGGTTGGCTTTCTTT. Translated: CASSSETGLAFF.

The chain combines TRBV15 with TRBJ1-4; 7 nucleotides line up with TRBD1. The length of the CDR3 is 15 residues. The ends lost 5 bases at V and 8 bases at J; junction bases unmatched: 11. Germline CDR1 is LNHNV and CDR2 is YYDKDF (reference sequence). The CDR3 is CATSSSTGLREKLFF. CDR3 nucleotide sequence: TGTGCCACCAGCTCTTCGACAGGGCTGAGGGAAAAACTGTTTTTT. The full variable domain, in which reference TRBV15 and TRBJ1-4 provide the parts outside the CDR3, is DAMVIQNPRYQVTQFGKPVTLSCSQTLNHNVMYWYQQKSSQAPKLLFHYYDKDFNNEADTPDNFQSRRPNTSFCFLDIRSPGLGDTAMYLCATSSSTGLREKLFFGSGTQLSVL.